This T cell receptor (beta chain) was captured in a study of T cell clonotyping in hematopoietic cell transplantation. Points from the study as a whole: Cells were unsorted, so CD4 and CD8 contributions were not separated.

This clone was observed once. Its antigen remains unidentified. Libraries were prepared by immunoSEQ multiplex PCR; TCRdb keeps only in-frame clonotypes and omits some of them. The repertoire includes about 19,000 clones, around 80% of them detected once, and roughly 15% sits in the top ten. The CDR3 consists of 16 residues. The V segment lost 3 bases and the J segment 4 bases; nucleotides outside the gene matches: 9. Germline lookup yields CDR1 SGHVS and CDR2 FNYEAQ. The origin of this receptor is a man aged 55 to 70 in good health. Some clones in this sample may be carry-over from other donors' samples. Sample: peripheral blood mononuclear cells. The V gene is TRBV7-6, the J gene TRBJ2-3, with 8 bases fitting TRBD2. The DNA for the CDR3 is TGTGCCAGCAGCTTTACGCGCACCGGGGGGGCAGATACGCAGTATTTT. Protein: CASSFTRTGGADTQYF.